A single T cell receptor beta chain is shown here with its context. This clonotype has ten or more counts. Its specific antigen is unknown. No much larger clone exists at a distance of one base, and base qualities are not known. The source of the sample is a study of T cells in Graves' hyperthyroidism and ophthalmopathy (dated by TCRdb to the late 2010s). Regarding the complete study: Peripheral blood samples were taken at the time of initial diagnosis, prior to any treatment. After sampling, hyperthyroidism patients received methimazole starting at 30 mg daily, and ophthalmopathy patients received high-dose intravenous methylprednisolone. Whether ophthalmopathy could be predicted prospectively was tested in an independent validation cohort made up of under 20 hyperthyroidism patients plus 17 patients who later progressed to ophthalmopathy. The study also compared thyroid tissue and blood T-cell repertoires from more than 5 Graves' hyperthyroidism patients. For training and testing, the approximately 97 patients in the discovery cohort were randomly divided in a 7:3 ratio. The paper describes TCR Vbeta CDR3 sequencing of 130 to 150 peripheral blood samples, made up of about 40 ophthalmopathy patients, 70 to 80 hyperthyroidism patients and roughly 17 progressor patients. To identify distinguishing TCR V-J signatures, a discovery cohort of around 100 patients was used, comprising some 45 with Graves' ophthalmopathy and under 60 with stable Graves' hyperthyroidism.

Study-wide conclusions, independent of this receptor: In cross-validation, a model built on a 13 V-J signature told ophthalmopathy apart from stable hyperthyroidism with approximately 90% sensitivity and roughly 81% specificity, and in testing the same model reached 80%/75%. During validation, the model predicted progression to ophthalmopathy a median of around 6 months ahead of onset, with around 65% sensitivity and roughly 72% specificity. Most expanded thyroid clonotypes (frequency above 0.001) were also found in blood, which suggests that blood repertoires may mirror thyroid immune responses. Sample size was not statistically predetermined, and blinding of investigators to group allocation was not performed.

The TCR beta CDR3 regions were amplified from RNA transcripts. A first-round RT-PCR of the TCR CDR3 used the HTBI primer set with the Qiagen OneStep RT-PCR kit. Libraries were constructed in a second round of multiplex PCR, after which size selection and purification were carried out. Libraries were sequenced paired-end with 100 bp reads on an Illumina HiSeq2000. Per the original workflow: SOAPnuke was used to process the raw data, with reads discarded if the reads contained adapters or uncalled bases, had a mean Phred below 15, or lacked an exact constant-primer or identifier match. COPE v1.2.5 was used to merge the high-quality paired reads, and each unique nucleotide sequence was defined as a clonotype. MiTCR v1.1 was used to align the clonotypes against IMGT TRBV, TRBD and TRBJ reference segments. The analysis was restricted to V-J combinations with a frequency above 0.0001, which together covered 99% to 99.2% of the repertoires. The TCS score was defined as F50 (clonal expansion) divided by E x V (chaos), with BLOSUM62-based TCRdist calculated between CDR3 peptides within each V-J. Welch's t-statistics and random forest reduced roughly 540 V-J features to roughly 13, which were used in a naive Bayes classifier (R e1071). TCRdb reprocessing: public reads trimmed at Q25 with fastp, clones called with MiXCR, in-frame beta chains kept. Entries are consolidated by CDR3 protein sequence, retaining the most common genes and DNA. These V and J calls are TCRdb output, not the study's own analysis. The sample includes approximately 710,000 distinct CDR3 sequences, with 17% observed a single time. Roughly 15% of the sample lies in the top ten.

Graves' hyperthyroidism was defined as stable when no progression to ophthalmopathy occurred over 18 months of follow-up. Hyperthyroidism patients were aged 18 to 65 years and newly diagnosed, with disease duration of less than 2 months. The study excluded patients with uncontrolled infections, other autoimmune diseases, pregnancy or lactation. Diagnoses were based on clinical symptoms, serum thyroxine and TRAb, thyroid ultrasound and orbital computed tomography. PBMCs were separated from approximately 9.9 ml of fresh peripheral blood using Ficoll-Paque density gradient centrifugation. Total RNA was extracted with Trizol reagent, and quality was checked on an Agilent 2100 Bioanalyzer. This TCR came from a man in his fifties or sixties with Graves' hyperthyroidism. Material for sequencing was blood.

The DNA reads TGTGCCAGCAGTTACTCGATTGGGGGATACTACGAGCAGTACTTC. The resulting protein is CASSYSIGGYYEQYF. The chain links TRBV6-5 with TRBJ2-7, with the D call perhaps TRBD1 or TRBD2, as 5 bases match in each case. In the germline V gene, CDR1 corresponds to MNHEY and CDR2 to SVGAGI. From the cysteine through the phenylalanine, the CDR3 covers 15 amino acids. The kept DNA is CDR3 alone, 45 bases in frame from the first base. V loses 0 bases, J loses 3 bases, and the germline ends lie 12 bases apart.